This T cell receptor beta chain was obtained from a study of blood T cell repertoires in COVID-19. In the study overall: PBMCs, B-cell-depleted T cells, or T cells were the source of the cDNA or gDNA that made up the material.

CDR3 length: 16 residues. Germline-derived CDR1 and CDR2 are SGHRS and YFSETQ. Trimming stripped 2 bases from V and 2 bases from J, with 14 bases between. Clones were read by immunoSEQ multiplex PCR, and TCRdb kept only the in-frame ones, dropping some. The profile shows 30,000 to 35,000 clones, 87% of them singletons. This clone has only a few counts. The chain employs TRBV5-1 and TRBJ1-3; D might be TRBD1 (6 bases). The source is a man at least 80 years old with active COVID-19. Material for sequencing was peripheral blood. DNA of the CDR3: TGCGCCAGCAGCTTAACAGGGTTTCGTCCTGGAAACACCATATATTTT. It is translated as CASSLTGFRPGNTIYF.